This T cell receptor beta chain is drawn from a study of Ad26.COV2.S vaccination and SARS-CoV-2 variants. Background on the study: The authors gave Ad26.COV2.S intramuscularly, either once or twice 56 days apart. Study findings and constraints: Comparability of non-spike TCR breadth was observed across vaccine and placebo recipients.

Generated by immunoSEQ multiplex PCR, the TCRdb table keeps only in-frame clones and is missing some. This table holds 300,000 to 350,000 clones, 85% to 90% found once. The treatment: some 20 received Ad26.COV2.S at low or high dose, single or two shots; about 5 received placebo; per-sample allocation not given. Following the first vaccine or placebo injection, samples were taken on day 63. The individual, an adult aged 18-55 years, was a donor in Boston. V lost 2 bases, J lost 2 bases, and 9 bases lay in between. The CDR3 has 13 residues. Germline values: CDR1 SQVTM, CDR2 ANQGSEA. As for this clone: Its cognate antigen is unknown.

Sequenced here: peripheral blood, sampled in a trial of Ad26.COV2.S vaccine versus placebo. V and J are TRBV29-1 and TRBJ1-1; D remains unclear. The sequence was collected from a person between 18 and 59 years old who received the Ad26.COV2.S COVID-19 vaccine or a placebo. The CDR3, as DNA: TGCAGCGTTGAAAGACGGCTAAACACTGAAGCTTTCTTT. Protein sequence: CSVERRLNTEAFF. Full variable domain (remainder filled in from reference TRBV29-1 and TRBJ1-1): SAVISQKPSRDICQRGTSLTIQCQVDSQVTMMFWYRQQPGQSLTLIATANQGSEATYESGFVIDKFPISRPNLTFSTLTVSNMSPEDSSIYLCSVERRLNTEAFFGQGTRLTVV.